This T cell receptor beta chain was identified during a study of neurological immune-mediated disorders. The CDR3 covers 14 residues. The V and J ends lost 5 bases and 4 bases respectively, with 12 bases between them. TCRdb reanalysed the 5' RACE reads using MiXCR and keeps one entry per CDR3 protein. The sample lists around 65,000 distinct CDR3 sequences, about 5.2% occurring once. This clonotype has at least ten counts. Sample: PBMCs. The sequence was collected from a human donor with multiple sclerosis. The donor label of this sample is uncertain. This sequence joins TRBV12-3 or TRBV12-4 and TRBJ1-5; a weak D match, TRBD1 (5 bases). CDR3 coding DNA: TGTGCCAGCAGTCTAGACAGCCGAAATCAGCCCCAGCATTTT. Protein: CASSLDSRNQPQHF.